This entry lists 21 T cell receptor beta chains sequenced from one sample in a study of shared clonotypes between healthy human individuals. TCRdb's table, derived via immunoSEQ multiplex PCR, lists solely in-frame clones and lacks some. The table lists around 2.1 million clones, under 97% of them singletons. Material for sequencing was naive CD4+ T cells sorted from blood. Subset: CD45RA+ positively selected. The receptors come from a man younger than 35 in good health.

This chain uses TRBV5-6 with TRBJ2-1, with 8 positions matching TRBD2. Trimming cost V 0 bases and J 7 bases; bases outside gene matches: 3. Looked up from germline, CDR1 is SGHDT and CDR2 is YYEEEE. The CDR3 is 14 residues long. DNA for the CDR3: TGTGCCAGCAGCTTGGGACTAGCGTTAAATGAGCAGTTCTTC. Translation: CASSLGLALNEQFF.

On this clone: Other DNA sequences in the same sample also yield this CDR3. The gene calls are TRBV11-2 and TRBJ1-1; D gene uncertain. The CDR3 has 14 residues. With 0 bases removed from V and 3 bases from J, the gap between germline ends came to 8 bases. Germline CDR1 and CDR2: SGHAT and FQNNGV. The CDR3 DNA reads as TGTGCCAGCAGCTTAGATGGAGGATACACTGAAGCTTTCTTT. This translates into CASSLDGGYTEAFF. Looking up the rest from reference TRBV11-2 and TRBJ1-1 gives the full variable domain: EAGVAQSPRYKIIEKRQSVAFWCNPISGHATLYWYQQILGQGPKLLIQFQNNGVVDDSQLPKDRFSAERLKGVDSTLKIQPAKLEDSAVYLCASSLDGGYTEAFFGQGTRLTVV.

Remarks on this clone: Other DNA sequences from this sample encode an identical CDR3 as well. V gene TRBV7-2 combines with J gene TRBJ2-7, with 9 bases aligning to TRBD2. The length of the CDR3 is 16 residues. The trim removed 0 bases at V and 0 bases at J, leaving 3 bases unmatched. CDR1 SGHTA and CDR2 FQGNSA come from the germline V gene. The CDR3 bases are TGTGCCAGCAGCTTAGCGCCGACTAGCGGCTCCTACGAGCAGTACTTC. Amino acid sequence: CASSLAPTSGSYEQYF.

The genes are TRBV4-1 and TRBJ2-7; no reliable D call. Per germline, CDR1 MGHRA and CDR2 YSYEKL. With 0 bases removed from V and 3 bases from J, the gap between germline ends came to 9 bases. The CDR3 spans 14 residues. The CDR3 reads CASSQERQFYEQYF. In DNA, the CDR3 is TGCGCCAGCAGCCAAGAAAGGCAGTTCTACGAGCAGTACTTC.

This clone appeared once. The chain joins TRBV4-3 to TRBJ2-7, with D unresolved. The CDR3 totals 13 residues. The germline CDR1 and CDR2 sequences are LGHNA and YSLEER. V was shortened by 1 base and J by 4 bases, with 8 bases between the two germline ends. The CDR3: CASSQGPKYEQYF. The CDR3 DNA follows: TGCGCCAGCAGCCAAGGCCCAAAGTACGAGCAGTACTTC.

The rearrangement joins TRBV6-5 to TRBJ1-1; D might be TRBD1 (6 bases). Germline V gene sequence: CDR1 MNHEY, CDR2 SVGAGI. The CDR3 length is 16 residues. Trimming took 0 bases from V and 0 from J, leaving 11 bases between them. CDR3 in amino acids: CASSYSAGVMNTEAFF. The CDR3 coding sequence is TGTGCCAGCAGTTACTCGGCAGGGGTTATGAACACTGAAGCTTTCTTT.

The V gene is TRBV28, the J gene TRBJ2-3, with D possibly TRBD1 on 5 matching bases. V was pared by 6 bases and J by 3 bases, with 22 bases between. Germline loops: CDR1 MDHEN, CDR2 SYDVKM. This CDR3 region has 17 residues. This CDR3 reads CASRLTLRVAQTDTQYF. The CDR3 bases are TGTGCCAGCAGACTAACCCTCAGGGTGGCCCAAACAGATACGCAGTATTTT.

A single count supports this clone. Other DNA variants within this sample encode the same CDR3. The genes are TRBV6-5 and TRBJ1-1; D call uncertain. Per germline, CDR1 MNHEY and CDR2 SVGAGI. The germline V and J ends were trimmed by 6 bases and 4 bases, with 12 bases remaining between them. This CDR3 comprises 13 residues. In DNA, the CDR3 is TGTGCCAGCAGCCCACAAGGAGGCACTGAAGCTTTCTTT. Its protein is CASSPQGGTEAFF.

This clone has a single count. The sample carries other DNA sequences with the same CDR3. CDR3 DNA sequence: TGTGCCAGCAGCTTAGACGGCACTGAAGCTTTCTTT. It codes for CASSLDGTEAFF. The V and J genes are TRBV7-2 and TRBJ1-1; D unresolved. Germline V gene data show CDR1 as SGHTA and CDR2 as FQGNSA. Trimming removed 1 base at V and 4 bases at J, with 4 bases between. The length of the CDR3 is 12 residues.

This clone was seen once. The V and J genes are TRBV28 and TRBJ2-7; 7 nucleotides align to TRBD1. This CDR3 is 15 amino acids long. With 4 bases clipped from V and 4 bases from J, the junction kept 10 bases outside the gene matches. Germline V gene lookup returns CDR1 MDHEN and CDR2 SYDVKM. The DNA for the CDR3 is TGTGCCAGCAGTTCAGGGGGAGACATCGGATACGAGCAGTACTTC. This translates into CASSSGGDIGYEQYF.

Comment on this clone: In the same sample, other DNA sequences code for this CDR3. The chain employs TRBV9 and TRBJ1-2; D possibly corresponds to TRBD1 (5 bases). This CDR3 is built from 14 residues. Germline-derived CDR1 and CDR2 are SGDLS and YYNGEE. V was pared by 0 bases and J by 4 bases, with 10 bases between. The CDR3, as DNA: TGTGCCAGCAGCGTAGACGGGGGGACCTATGGCTACACCTTC. This encodes CASSVDGGTYGYTF.

The V gene is TRBV6-5, the J gene TRBJ2-1; 7 bases map to TRBD1. The ends lost 0 bases at V and 7 bases at J; junction bases unmatched: 6. The germline gives CDR1 MNHEY, CDR2 SVGAGI. The CDR3 runs 15 residues. In DNA form, the CDR3 reads TGTGCCAGCAGTTACTCCCGACAGGGCTTAAATGAGCAGTTCTTC. The encoded protein is CASSYSRQGLNEQFF.

With respect to this clone: The same CDR3 can be traced to other DNA sequences in this sample. The chain joins TRBV9 to TRBJ1-2; D unclear. This CDR3 spans 13 amino acids. Germline CDR1 reads SGDLS; CDR2 reads YYNGEE. V dropped 0 bases and J dropped 4 bases, with 7 bases sitting between them. CDR3 in DNA: TGTGCCAGCAGCGTAGACGGTTCCTATGGCTACACCTTC. This gives the protein CASSVDGSYGYTF.

CDR3 in amino acids: CASSQEPVVSGNTIYF. The CDR3 DNA reads TGTGCCAGCAGCCAAGAACCTGTCGTCTCTGGAAACACCATATATTTT. The rearrangement uses TRBV4-2 and TRBJ1-3; no clear D gene. The CDR3 covers 16 residues. V lost 0 bases and J lost 0, with 9 bases in between. Germline V gene data show CDR1 as LGHNA and CDR2 as YNFKEQ.

The chain combines TRBV20-1 with TRBJ2-7; the D is unclear. CDR3 length: 11 amino acids. Germline V gene sequence: CDR1 DFQATT, CDR2 SNEGSKA (reference sequence). Trimming removed 7 bases from V and 4 bases from J, with 11 bases in between. The DNA for the CDR3 is TGCAGTGTTTTTTATGCGTACGAGCAGTACTTC. This sequence encodes CSVFYAYEQYF.

This clone came up once. The chain combines TRBV5-6 with TRBJ1-4, with D unclear. From germline, CDR1 is SGHDT and CDR2 YYEEEE. V lost 1 base and J lost 2, with 6 bases in between. This CDR3 comprises 14 residues. Here the CDR3 DNA reads TGTGCCAGCAGCTTGCAGCAGACTAATGAAAAACTGTTTTTT. This sequence encodes CASSLQQTNEKLFF.

This chain connects TRBV6-1 to TRBJ2-5; 9 bases align to TRBD1. Germline values: CDR1 MNHNS, CDR2 SASEGT. The CDR3 totals 15 residues. The J segment lost 4 bases and the V segment lost 4 bases, leaving 7 bases of the junction unmatched. CDR3 residues: CASSATGGAGETQYF. CDR3 nucleotides: TGTGCCAGCAGTGCGACAGGGGGGGCGGGAGAGACCCAGTACTTC.

J is TRBJ2-1 and V is TRBV2; D call uncertain. This CDR3 is built from 12 residues. Per the germline V gene, CDR1 is SNHLY and CDR2 is FYNNEI. V lost 8 bases and J lost 6, with 11 bases in between. The CDR3 loop reads CASSRTGNEQFF. CDR3 in DNA: TGTGCCAGCTCTAGGACGGGCAATGAGCAGTTCTTC.

This rearrangement joins TRBV6-1 to TRBJ1-5, with unresolved D. This CDR3 has 13 residues. Trimming pared 9 bases from V and 3 bases from J, leaving 12 bases between. The germline CDR1 and CDR2 sequences are MNHNS and SASEGT. DNA of the CDR3: TGTGCCAGTCGCGCGGAAACCAATCAGCCCCAGCATTTT. Translation: CASRAETNQPQHF.

CDR3 nucleotides: TGTGCCAGCAGGGGGGACAGGGCGTACAGGGAGACCCAGTACTTC. Encoded protein: CASRGDRAYRETQYF. V usage is TRBV28 and J usage is TRBJ2-5, with 9 bases fitting TRBD1. V shed 6 bases, J shed 5 bases, and the junction held 10 bases outside the gene matches. The CDR3 loop spans 15 amino acids. Germline CDR1 and CDR2: MDHEN and SYDVKM.

The CDR3 DNA follows: TGTGCCAGCAGTGCGGTCAGGGGGACCTACGAGCAGTACTTC. Its protein product is CASSAVRGTYEQYF. The V gene is TRBV6-1, the J gene TRBJ2-7, with 7 bases fitting TRBD1. This CDR3 region has 14 residues. Trimming cost V 4 bases and J 2 bases; bases outside gene matches: 5. The germline V gene encodes CDR1 MNHNS and CDR2 SASEGT.